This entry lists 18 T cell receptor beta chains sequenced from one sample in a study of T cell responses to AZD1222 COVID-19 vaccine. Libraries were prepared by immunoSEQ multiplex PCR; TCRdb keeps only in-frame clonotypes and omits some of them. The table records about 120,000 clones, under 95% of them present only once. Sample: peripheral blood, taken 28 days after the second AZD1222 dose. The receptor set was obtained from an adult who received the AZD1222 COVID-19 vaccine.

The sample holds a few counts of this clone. In nucleotides, the CDR3 is TGTGCCTGGAGTGTGGACAGCTCCTACGAGCAGTACTTC. Its translation is CAWSVDSSYEQYF. This rearrangement joins TRBV30 to TRBJ2-7; possibly TRBD1 for D (6 bases). This CDR3 has 13 amino acids. Germline V gene data show CDR1 as GTSNPN and CDR2 as SVGIG (reference sequence). V was cut by 0 bases and J by 0 bases, with 6 bases left in between.

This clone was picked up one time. The CDR3 coding sequence is TGCGCCAGCAGCCAAGAGTGGCAGGGGGATCAGCCCCAGCATTTT. This codes for CASSQEWQGDQPQHF. V is TRBV4-3 and J is TRBJ1-5; the match to TRBD1 covers 7 bases. CDR1 and CDR2 (germline): LGHNA, YSLEER. V lost 0 bases and J lost 5; bases outside the gene matches: 4. CDR3 size: 15 residues.

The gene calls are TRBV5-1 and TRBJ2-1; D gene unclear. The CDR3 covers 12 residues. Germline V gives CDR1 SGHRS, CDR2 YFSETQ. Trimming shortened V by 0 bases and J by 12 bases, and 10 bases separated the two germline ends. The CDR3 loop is CASSLEGRWQFF. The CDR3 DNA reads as TGCGCCAGCAGCTTGGAAGGTCGGTGGCAGTTCTTC.

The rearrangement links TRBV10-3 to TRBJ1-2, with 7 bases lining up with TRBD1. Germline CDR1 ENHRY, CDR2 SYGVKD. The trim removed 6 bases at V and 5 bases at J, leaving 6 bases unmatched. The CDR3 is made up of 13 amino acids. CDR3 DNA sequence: TGTGCCATCAGCGACAGGGCGGGGTATGGCTACACCTTC. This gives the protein CAISDRAGYGYTF.

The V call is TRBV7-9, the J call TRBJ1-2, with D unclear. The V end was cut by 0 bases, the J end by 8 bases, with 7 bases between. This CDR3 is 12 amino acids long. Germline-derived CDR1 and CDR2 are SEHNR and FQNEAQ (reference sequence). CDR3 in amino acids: CASSLAQRGYTF. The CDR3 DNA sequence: TGTGCCAGCAGCTTAGCGCAACGGGGCTACACCTTC.

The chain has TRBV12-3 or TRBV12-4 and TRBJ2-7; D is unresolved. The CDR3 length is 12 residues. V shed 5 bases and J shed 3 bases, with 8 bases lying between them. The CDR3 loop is CASSPYFYEQYF. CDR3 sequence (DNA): TGTGCCAGCAGTCCTTATTTCTACGAGCAGTACTTC.

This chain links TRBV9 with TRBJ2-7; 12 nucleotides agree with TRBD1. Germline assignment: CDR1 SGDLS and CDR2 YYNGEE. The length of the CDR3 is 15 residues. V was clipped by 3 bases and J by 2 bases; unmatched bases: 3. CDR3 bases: TGTGCCAGCAGCGCCGGGACAGGGGGCACCTACGAGCAGTACTTC. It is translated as CASSAGTGGTYEQYF.

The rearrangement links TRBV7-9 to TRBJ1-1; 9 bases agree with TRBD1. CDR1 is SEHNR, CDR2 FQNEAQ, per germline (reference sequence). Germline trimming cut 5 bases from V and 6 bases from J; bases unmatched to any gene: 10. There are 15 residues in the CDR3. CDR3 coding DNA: TGTGCCAGCAGCACAAGGACAGGGGCGGTGGCTGAAGCTTTCTTT. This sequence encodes CASSTRTGAVAEAFF.

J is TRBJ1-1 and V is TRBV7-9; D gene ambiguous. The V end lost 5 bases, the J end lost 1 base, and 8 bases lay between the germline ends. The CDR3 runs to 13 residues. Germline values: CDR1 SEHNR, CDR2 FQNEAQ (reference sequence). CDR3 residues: CASSQRENTEAFF. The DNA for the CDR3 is TGTGCCAGCAGCCAACGGGAGAACACTGAAGCTTTCTTT.

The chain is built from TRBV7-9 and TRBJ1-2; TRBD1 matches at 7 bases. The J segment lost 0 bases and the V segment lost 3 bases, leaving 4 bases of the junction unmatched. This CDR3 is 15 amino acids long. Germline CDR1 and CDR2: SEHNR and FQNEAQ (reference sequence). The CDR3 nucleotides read TGTGCCAGCAGCTTTGGACAGGTAGCTAACTATGGCTACACCTTC. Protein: CASSFGQVANYGYTF.

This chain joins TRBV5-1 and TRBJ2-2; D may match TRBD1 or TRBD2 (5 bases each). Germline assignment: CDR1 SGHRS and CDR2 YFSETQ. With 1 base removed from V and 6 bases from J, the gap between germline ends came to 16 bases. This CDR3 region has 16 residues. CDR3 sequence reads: CASSLRGPPDSGELFF. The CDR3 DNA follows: TGCGCCAGCAGCTTGCGGGGACCGCCGGACTCCGGGGAGCTGTTTTTT.

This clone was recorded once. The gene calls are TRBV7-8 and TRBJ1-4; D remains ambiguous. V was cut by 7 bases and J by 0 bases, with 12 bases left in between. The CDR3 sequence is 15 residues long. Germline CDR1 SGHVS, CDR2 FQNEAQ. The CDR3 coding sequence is TGTGCCAGCACCCACTCCTTCGCAACTAATGAAAAACTGTTTTTT. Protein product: CASTHSFATNEKLFF.

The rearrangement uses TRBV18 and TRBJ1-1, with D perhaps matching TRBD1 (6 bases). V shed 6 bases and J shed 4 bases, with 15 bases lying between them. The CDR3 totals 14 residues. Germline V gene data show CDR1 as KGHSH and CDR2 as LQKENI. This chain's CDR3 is CASSPGQYGTEAFF. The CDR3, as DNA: TGTGCCAGCTCCCCCGGACAGTATGGCACTGAAGCTTTCTTT.

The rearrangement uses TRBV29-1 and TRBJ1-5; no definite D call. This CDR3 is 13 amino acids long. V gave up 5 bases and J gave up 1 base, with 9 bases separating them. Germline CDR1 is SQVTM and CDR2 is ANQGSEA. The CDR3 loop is CSVSGGSNQPQHF. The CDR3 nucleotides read TGCAGCGTTTCGGGCGGGAGCAATCAGCCCCAGCATTTT.

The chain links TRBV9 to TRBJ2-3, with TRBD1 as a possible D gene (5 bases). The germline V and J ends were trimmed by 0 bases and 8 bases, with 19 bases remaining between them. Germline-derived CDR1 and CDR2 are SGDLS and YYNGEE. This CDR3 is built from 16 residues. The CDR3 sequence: CASSVETQGGIVTQYF. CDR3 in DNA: TGTGCCAGCAGCGTAGAGACCCAGGGTGGTATTGTTACGCAGTATTTT.

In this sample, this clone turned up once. CDR3 DNA: TGCAGCGTTGGGGTGACCGGGGAGCTGTTTTTT. Its protein is CSVGVTGELFF. The J gene is TRBJ2-2, the V gene TRBV29-1; D gene ambiguous. Germline lookup yields CDR1 SQVTM and CDR2 ANQGSEA. The CDR3 runs 11 residues. V lost 4 bases and J lost 5, with 5 bases in between.

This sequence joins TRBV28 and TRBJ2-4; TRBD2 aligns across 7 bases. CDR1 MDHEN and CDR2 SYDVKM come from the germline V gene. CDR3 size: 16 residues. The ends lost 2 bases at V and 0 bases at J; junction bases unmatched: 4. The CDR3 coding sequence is TGTGCCAGCAGTTTAGGTGGGAGGGTAGCCAAAAACATTCAGTACTTC. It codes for CASSLGGRVAKNIQYF.

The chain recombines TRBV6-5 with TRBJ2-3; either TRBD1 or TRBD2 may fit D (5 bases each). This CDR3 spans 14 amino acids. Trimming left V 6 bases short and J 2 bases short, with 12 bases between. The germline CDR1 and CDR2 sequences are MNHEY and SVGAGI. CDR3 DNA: TGTGCCAGCAGCCGGGACCTAGTCACAGATACGCAGTATTTT. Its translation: CASSRDLVTDTQYF.